This record concerns one TCR beta chain sequence. Its target is unknown. TCRdb's copy holds only in-frame clones and misses some; the assay was immunoSEQ multiplex PCR. Found here are tens of thousands of clones, around nine tenths of them singletons; the top ten hold under 5%. The record originates from a study of T cells in localized non-small cell lung cancer. Points from the study as a whole: Appearances in adjacent lung were noted for a median roughly 58 of the top 100 tumor clones. Because researchers sequenced only one region of the tumor, heterogeneity is still possible.

The CDR3 covers 18 residues. Looked up from germline, CDR1 is MGHRA and CDR2 is YSYEKL. V dropped 0 bases and J dropped 4; count of bases not matched to a gene: 9. The V gene is TRBV4-1, the J gene TRBJ1-4; the match to TRBD1 covers 9 bases. The source is a woman aged 35-75 years with stage I lung adenocarcinoma. This specimen was peripheral blood, taken before any cancer treatment. CDR3 amino acids: CASSQELRTGAYNEKLFF. CDR3 DNA: TGCGCCAGCAGCCAAGAATTACGGACAGGGGCGTATAATGAAAAACTGTTTTTT.